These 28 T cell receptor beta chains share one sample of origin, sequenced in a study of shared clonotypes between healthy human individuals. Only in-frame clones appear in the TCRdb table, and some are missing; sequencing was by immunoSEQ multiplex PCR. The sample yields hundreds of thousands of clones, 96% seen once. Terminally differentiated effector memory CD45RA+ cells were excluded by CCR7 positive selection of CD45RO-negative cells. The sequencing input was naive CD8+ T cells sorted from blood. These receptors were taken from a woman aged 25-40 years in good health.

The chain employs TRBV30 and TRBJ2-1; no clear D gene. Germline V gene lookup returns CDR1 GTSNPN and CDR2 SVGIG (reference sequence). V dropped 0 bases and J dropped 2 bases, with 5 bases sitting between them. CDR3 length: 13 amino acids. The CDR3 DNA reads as TGTGCCTGGAGTGTTATGGCCTACAATGAGCAGTTCTTC. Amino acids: CAWSVMAYNEQFF.

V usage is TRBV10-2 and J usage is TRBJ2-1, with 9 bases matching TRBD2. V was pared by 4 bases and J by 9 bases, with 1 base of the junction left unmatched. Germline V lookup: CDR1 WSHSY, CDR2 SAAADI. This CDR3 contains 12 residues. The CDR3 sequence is CASSGTSVEQFF. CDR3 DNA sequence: TGCGCCAGCAGTGGGACTAGCGTTGAGCAGTTCTTC.

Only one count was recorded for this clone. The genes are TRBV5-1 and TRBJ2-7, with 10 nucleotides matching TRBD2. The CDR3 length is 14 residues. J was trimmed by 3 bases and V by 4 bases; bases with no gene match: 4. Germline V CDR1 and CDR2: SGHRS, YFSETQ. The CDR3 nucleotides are TGCGCCAGCAGCGTGACTAGCGGGCTCTACGAGCAGTACTTC. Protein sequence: CASSVTSGLYEQYF.

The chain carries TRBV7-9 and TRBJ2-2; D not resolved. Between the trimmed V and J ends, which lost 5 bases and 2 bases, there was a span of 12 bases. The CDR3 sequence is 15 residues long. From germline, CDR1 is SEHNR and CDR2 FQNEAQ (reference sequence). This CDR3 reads CASSPPVDNTGELFF. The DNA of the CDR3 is TGTGCCAGCAGCCCCCCGGTGGATAACACCGGGGAGCTGTTTTTT.

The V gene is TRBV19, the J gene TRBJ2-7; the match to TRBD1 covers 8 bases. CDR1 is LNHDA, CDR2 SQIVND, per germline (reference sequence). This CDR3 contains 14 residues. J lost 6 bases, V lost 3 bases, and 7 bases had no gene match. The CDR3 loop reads CASSMSQGGSEQYF. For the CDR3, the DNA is TGTGCCAGTAGTATGTCACAGGGGGGATCCGAGCAGTACTTC.

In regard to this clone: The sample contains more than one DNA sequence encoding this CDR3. CDR3 protein: CASSPGQNQPQHF. The CDR3 coding sequence is TGTGCCAGCAGTCCGGGACAGAATCAGCCCCAGCATTTT. This chain connects TRBV27 to TRBJ1-5, with 7 bases that match TRBD1. The germline gives CDR1 MNHEY, CDR2 SMNVEV (reference sequence). The CDR3 contains 13 residues. The trim removed 5 bases at V and 4 bases at J, leaving 2 bases unmatched.

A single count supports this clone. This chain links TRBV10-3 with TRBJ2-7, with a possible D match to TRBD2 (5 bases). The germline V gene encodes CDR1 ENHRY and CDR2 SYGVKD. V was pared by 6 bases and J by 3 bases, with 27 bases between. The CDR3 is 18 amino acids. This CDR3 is CAISTQAGLSRIHYEQYF. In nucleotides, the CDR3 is TGTGCCATCAGCACCCAGGCGGGCTTATCAAGGATCCACTACGAGCAGTACTTC.

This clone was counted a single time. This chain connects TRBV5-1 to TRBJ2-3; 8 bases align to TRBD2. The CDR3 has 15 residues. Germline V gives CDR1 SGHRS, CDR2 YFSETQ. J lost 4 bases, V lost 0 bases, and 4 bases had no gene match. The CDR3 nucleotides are TGCGCCAGCAGCTTGGAGCGGGAGAGGTCAGATACGCAGTATTTT. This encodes CASSLERERSDTQYF.

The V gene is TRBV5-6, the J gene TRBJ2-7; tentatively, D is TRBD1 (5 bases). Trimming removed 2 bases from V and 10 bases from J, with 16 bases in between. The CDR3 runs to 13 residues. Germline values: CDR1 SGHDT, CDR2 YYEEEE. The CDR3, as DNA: TGTGCCAGCAGCTTATCAGGGTCCTACGTCCAGTACTTC. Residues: CASSLSGSYVQYF. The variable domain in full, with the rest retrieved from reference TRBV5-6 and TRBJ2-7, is DAGVTQSPTHLIKTRGQQVTLRCSPKSGHDTVSWYQQALGQGPQFIFQYYEEEERQRGNFPDRFSGHQFPNYSSELNVNALLLGDSALYLCASSLSGSYVQYFGPGTRLTVT.

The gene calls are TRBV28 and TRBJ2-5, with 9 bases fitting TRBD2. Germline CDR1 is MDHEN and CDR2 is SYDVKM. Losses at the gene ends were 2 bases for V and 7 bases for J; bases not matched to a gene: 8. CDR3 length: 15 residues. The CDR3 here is CASSLTREGLGTQYF. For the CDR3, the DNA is TGTGCCAGCAGTTTAACGCGGGAGGGCCTGGGGACCCAGTACTTC. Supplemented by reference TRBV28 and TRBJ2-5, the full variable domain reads DVKVTQSSRYLVKRTGEKVFLECVQDMDHENMFWYRQDPGLGLRLIYFSYDVKMKEKGDIPEGYSVSREKKERFSLILESASTNQTSMYLCASSLTREGLGTQYFGPGTRLLVL.

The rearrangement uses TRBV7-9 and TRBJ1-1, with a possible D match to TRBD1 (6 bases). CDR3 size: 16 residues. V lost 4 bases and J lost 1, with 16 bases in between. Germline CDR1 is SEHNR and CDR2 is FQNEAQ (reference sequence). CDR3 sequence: CASSSGTGRGNTEAFF. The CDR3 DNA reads TGTGCCAGCAGCTCCGGAACAGGGAGGGGGAACACTGAAGCTTTCTTT.

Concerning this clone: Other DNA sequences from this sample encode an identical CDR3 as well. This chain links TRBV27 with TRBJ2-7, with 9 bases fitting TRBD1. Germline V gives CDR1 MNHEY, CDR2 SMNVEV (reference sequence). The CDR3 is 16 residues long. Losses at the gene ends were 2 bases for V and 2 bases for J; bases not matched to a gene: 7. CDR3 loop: CASSLLGGTGPYEQYF. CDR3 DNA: TGTGCCAGCAGTTTACTGGGGGGGACAGGGCCCTACGAGCAGTACTTC.

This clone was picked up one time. The CDR3: CASAPRVDEQYF. The CDR3 region has the DNA TGTGCCAGCGCCCCGCGAGTGGACGAGCAGTACTTC. V usage is TRBV6-6 and J usage is TRBJ2-7; D gene uncertain. Germline V CDR1 and CDR2: MNHNY, SVGAGI (reference sequence). Deletions cut 8 bases from V and 5 bases from J, with 13 bases between. The CDR3 length is 12 residues.

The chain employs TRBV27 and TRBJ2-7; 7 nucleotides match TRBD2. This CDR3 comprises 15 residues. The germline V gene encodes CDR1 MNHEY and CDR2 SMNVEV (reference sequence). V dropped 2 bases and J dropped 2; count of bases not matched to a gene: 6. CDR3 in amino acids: CASSLGAGETYEQYF. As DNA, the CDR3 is TGTGCCAGCAGTTTAGGTGCGGGGGAGACCTACGAGCAGTACTTC.

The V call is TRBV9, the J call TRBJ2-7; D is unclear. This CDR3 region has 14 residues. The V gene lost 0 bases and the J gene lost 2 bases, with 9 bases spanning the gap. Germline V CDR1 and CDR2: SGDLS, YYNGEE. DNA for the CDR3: TGTGCCAGCAGCGTAGGCAGCGACACCTACGAGCAGTACTTC. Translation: CASSVGSDTYEQYF.

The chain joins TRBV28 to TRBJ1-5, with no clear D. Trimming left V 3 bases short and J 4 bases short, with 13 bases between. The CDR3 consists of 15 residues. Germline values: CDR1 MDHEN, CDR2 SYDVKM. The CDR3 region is CASSLMVGLNQPQHF. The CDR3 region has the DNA TGTGCCAGCAGTTTGATGGTAGGGCTTAATCAGCCCCAGCATTTT.

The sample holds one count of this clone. The CDR3 protein is CASSLGDNPYEQYF. The CDR3 DNA is TGTGCCAGCAGCTTAGGGGATAACCCCTACGAGCAGTACTTC. The V call is TRBV7-2, the J call TRBJ2-7; D call uncertain. The CDR3 is made up of 14 amino acids. Germline V gene data show CDR1 as SGHTA and CDR2 as FQGNSA. Trimming pared 1 base from V and 2 bases from J, leaving 9 bases between.

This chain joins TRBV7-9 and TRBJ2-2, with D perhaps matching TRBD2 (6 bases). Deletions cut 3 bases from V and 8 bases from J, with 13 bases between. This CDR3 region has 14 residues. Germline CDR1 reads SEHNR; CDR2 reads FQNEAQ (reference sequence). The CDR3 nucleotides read TGTGCCAGCAGCTTGAGGCGGGAATGGGGGGAGCTGTTTTTT. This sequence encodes CASSLRREWGELFF.

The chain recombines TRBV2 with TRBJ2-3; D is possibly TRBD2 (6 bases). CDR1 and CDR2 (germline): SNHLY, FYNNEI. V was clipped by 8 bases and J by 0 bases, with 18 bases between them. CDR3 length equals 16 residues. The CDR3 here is CASPGAQFSSTDTQYF. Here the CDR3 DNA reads TGTGCCAGCCCGGGAGCCCAATTTTCTAGCACAGATACGCAGTATTTT. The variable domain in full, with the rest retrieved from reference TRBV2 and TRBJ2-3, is EPEVTQTPSHQVTQMGQEVILRCVPISNHLYFYWYRQILGQKVEFLVSFYNNEISEKSEIFDDQFSVERPDGSNFTLKIRSTKLEDSAMYFCASPGAQFSSTDTQYFGPGTRLTVL.

CDR3 sequence: CASSWDMLTGEQYF. The CDR3 nucleotides read TGTGCCAGCAGCTGGGACATGCTAACGGGGGAGCAGTACTTC. The chain has TRBV5-4 and TRBJ2-7; the D gene is possibly TRBD1 (6 bases). The V and J ends lost 3 bases and 7 bases respectively, with 17 bases between them. The CDR3 is 14 residues long. Germline CDR1 and CDR2: SGHNT and YYREEE (reference sequence).

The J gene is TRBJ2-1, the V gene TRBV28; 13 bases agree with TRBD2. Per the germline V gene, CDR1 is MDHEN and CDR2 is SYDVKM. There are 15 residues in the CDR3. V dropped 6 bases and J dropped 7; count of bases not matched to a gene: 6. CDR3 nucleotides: TGTGCCAGCAGCTTACTAGCGGGAGGGGCGAATGAGCAGTTCTTC. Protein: CASSLLAGGANEQFF.

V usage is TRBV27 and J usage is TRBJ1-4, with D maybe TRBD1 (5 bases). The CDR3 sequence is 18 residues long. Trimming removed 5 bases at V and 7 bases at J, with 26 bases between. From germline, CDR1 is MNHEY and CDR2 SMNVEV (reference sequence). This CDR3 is CASSPKLPGFLGSEKLFF. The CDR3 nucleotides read TGTGCCAGCAGTCCGAAATTACCAGGGTTCCTGGGGAGTGAAAAACTGTTTTTT.

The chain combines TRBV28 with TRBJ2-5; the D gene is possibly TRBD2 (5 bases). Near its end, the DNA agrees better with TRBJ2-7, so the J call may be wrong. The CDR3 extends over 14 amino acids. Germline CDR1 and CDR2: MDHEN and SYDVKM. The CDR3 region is CASSNTDSFYEQYF. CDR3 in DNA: TGTGCCAGCAGCAACACGGACTCCTTCTACGAGCAGTACTTC.

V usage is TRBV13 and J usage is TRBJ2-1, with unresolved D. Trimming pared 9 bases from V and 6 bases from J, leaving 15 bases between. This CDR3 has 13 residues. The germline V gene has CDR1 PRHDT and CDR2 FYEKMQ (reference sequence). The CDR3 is CASADGFSNEQFF. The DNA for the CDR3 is TGTGCCAGTGCAGATGGATTTAGCAATGAGCAGTTCTTC.

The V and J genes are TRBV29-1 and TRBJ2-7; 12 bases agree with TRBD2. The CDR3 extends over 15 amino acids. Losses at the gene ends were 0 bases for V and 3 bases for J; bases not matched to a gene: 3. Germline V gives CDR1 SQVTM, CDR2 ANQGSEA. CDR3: CSVEESSGRGYEQYF. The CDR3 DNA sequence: TGCAGCGTTGAAGAGTCTAGCGGGAGGGGCTACGAGCAGTACTTC.

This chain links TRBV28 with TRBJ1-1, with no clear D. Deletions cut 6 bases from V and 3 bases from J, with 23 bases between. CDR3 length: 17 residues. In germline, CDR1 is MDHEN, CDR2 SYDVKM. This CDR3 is CASSALPGTGADTEAFF. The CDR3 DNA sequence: TGTGCCAGCAGCGCGCTACCGGGAACGGGTGCGGACACTGAAGCTTTCTTT.

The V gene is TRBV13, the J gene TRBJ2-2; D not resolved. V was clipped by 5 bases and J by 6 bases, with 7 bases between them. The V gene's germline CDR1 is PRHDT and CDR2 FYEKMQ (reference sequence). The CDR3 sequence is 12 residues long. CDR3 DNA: TGTGCCAGCAGCCCAGTATCCGGGGAGCTGTTTTTT. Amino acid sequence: CASSPVSGELFF.

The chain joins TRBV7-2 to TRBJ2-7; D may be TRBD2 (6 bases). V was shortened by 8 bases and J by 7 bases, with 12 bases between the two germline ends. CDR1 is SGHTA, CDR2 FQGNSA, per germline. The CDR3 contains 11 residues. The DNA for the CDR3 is TGTGCCAGCGGGACTCCGGGTGAGCAGTACTTC. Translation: CASGTPGEQYF.